Listed here are 31 T cell receptor beta chains from one sample, sequenced in a study of CD8 T cells in Susac syndrome. RNA totalling about 0.45 to 1 ug underwent reverse transcription with random hexamers. TCRdb analysed the immunoSEQ multiplex PCR reads with MiXCR anew, one entry per CDR3 protein. The data contain roughly 130,000 distinct CDR3 sequences, around 94% of them singletons. The sample comprised CD4+ T cells from PBMCs. Receptor source: a human donor with multiple sclerosis.

The chain joins TRBV5-1 to TRBJ2-2; D not resolved. Germline values: CDR1 SGHRS, CDR2 YFSETQ. CDR3 length equals 13 residues. V was pared by 5 bases and J by 5 bases, with 10 bases between. The CDR3 reads CASSAASTGELFF. The CDR3 region has the DNA TGCGCCAGCAGTGCTGCTTCGACCGGGGAGCTGTTTTTT. Supplemented by reference TRBV5-1 and TRBJ2-2, the full variable domain reads KAGVTQTPRYLIKTRGQQVTLSCSPISGHRSVSWYQQTPGQGLQFLFEYFSETQRNKGNFPGRFSGRQFSNSRSEMNVSTLELGDSALYLCASSAASTGELFFGEGSRLTVL.

This clonotype appeared once. The V call is TRBV27, the J call TRBJ1-5; 7 bases line up with TRBD1. Trimming removed 2 bases from V and 3 bases from J; junction bases left unmatched: 4. Germline-derived CDR1 and CDR2 are MNHEY and SMNVEV (reference sequence). The CDR3 loop spans 15 amino acids. The CDR3 coding sequence is TGTGCCAGCAGTTTAAACAGGGGCCCCAATCAGCCCCAGCATTTT. Its translation: CASSLNRGPNQPQHF.

This rearrangement joins TRBV30 to TRBJ2-5, with D possibly being TRBD1 or TRBD2 (6 bases each). The CDR3 contains 13 residues. CDR1 and CDR2 (germline): GTSNPN, SVGIG (reference sequence). V was trimmed by 7 bases and J by 1 base, leaving 13 bases between them. The CDR3 bases are TGTGCCTCAAACGGGGGCCGCCAAGAGACCCAGTACTTC. Encoded protein: CASNGGRQETQYF. The whole variable domain, filled in from reference TRBV30 and TRBJ2-5, reads SQTIHQWPATLVQPVGSPLSLECTVEGTSNPNLYWYRQAAGRGLQLLFYSVGIGQISSEVPQNLSASRPQDRQFILSSKKLLLSDSGFYLCASNGGRQETQYFGPGTRLLVL.

The V gene is TRBV25-1, the J gene TRBJ1-3; the match to TRBD1 covers 8 bases. CDR3 length equals 18 residues. V was pared by 0 bases and J by 5 bases, with 12 bases of the junction left unmatched. Germline CDR1 reads MGHDK; CDR2 reads SYGVNS. Here the CDR3 reads CASSEYPPGTGVRNTIYF. The CDR3 nucleotides are TGTGCCAGCAGTGAATATCCCCCTGGGACAGGCGTGAGAAACACCATATATTTT.

This chain uses TRBV30 with TRBJ1-1, with TRBD1 identical over 7 bases. The CDR3 is 11 residues long. The V and J ends lost 2 bases and 9 bases, in that order; junction bases with no gene match: 3. The germline gives CDR1 GTSNPN, CDR2 SVGIG (reference sequence). The DNA of the CDR3 is TGTGCCTGGAGTCAGACAGGGCAAGCTTTCTTT. It yields the protein CAWSQTGQAFF.

This sequence joins TRBV7-2 and TRBJ1-1; 7 nucleotides line up with TRBD1. J was trimmed by 0 bases and V by 11 bases; bases with no gene match: 6. Germline V gene data show CDR1 as SGHTA and CDR2 as FQGNSA. The CDR3 consists of 13 residues. The CDR3 region is CASAGTVNTEAFF. CDR3 nucleotides: TGTGCCTCCGCCGGGACAGTGAACACTGAAGCTTTCTTT.

About this clonotype: Compared with germline, one end of the junction differs, possibly owing to a read error. The chain recombines TRBV5-1 with TRBJ2-7; TRBD1 aligns across 8 bases. Germline CDR1 is SGHRS and CDR2 is YFSETQ. This CDR3 comprises 15 residues. This chain's CDR3 is CACSRDRTSPYEQYF. The CDR3 coding sequence is TGCGCCTGCAGCCGGGACAGGACTTCCCCCTACGAGCAGTACTTC.

The genes are TRBV12-3 or TRBV12-4 and TRBJ2-3; D is unresolved. The CDR3 runs to 14 residues. V was pared by 9 bases and J by 2 bases, with 15 bases between. The CDR3 region has the DNA TGTGCCAGTGTTGCGGCCCAGAACACAGATACGCAGTATTTT. It translates to CASVAAQNTDTQYF.

The J gene is TRBJ2-5, the V gene TRBV6-2 or TRBV6-3; the D gene is possibly TRBD2 (6 bases). The V end lost 5 bases, the J end lost 5 bases, and 21 bases lay between the germline ends. Germline loops: CDR1 MNHEY, CDR2 SVGEGT. The CDR3 extends over 16 amino acids. CDR3 bases: TGTGCCAGCAGTCCCCGGGACGCGGGGTTGAGGGAGACCCAGTACTTC. Translating it yields CASSPRDAGLRETQYF.

The V and J genes are TRBV9 and TRBJ1-1; TRBD1 might be the D (6 bases). Trimming cost V 5 bases and J 1 base, with 9 bases left between them. CDR3 length equals 13 residues. Germline assignment: CDR1 SGDLS and CDR2 YYNGEE. The CDR3 loop reads CASRPTGNTEAFF. The DNA of the CDR3 is TGTGCCAGCAGACCGACAGGGAACACTGAAGCTTTCTTT.

The chain has TRBV7-9 and TRBJ1-2; 10 bases map to TRBD1. CDR1 SEHNR and CDR2 FQNEAQ come from the germline V gene (reference sequence). This CDR3 is 17 amino acids long. V lost 5 bases and J lost 0; bases outside the gene matches: 9. CDR3 in DNA: TGTGCCAGCAGCCACGGGACAGGGGATATAGCTAACTATGGCTACACCTTC. This gives the protein CASSHGTGDIANYGYTF.

A single count supports this clonotype. The chain combines TRBV4-2 with TRBJ2-7, with TRBD1 matching 7 bases. The V gene's germline CDR1 is LGHNA and CDR2 YNFKEQ. V was clipped by 6 bases and J by 0 bases; unmatched bases: 8. The CDR3 runs to 15 residues. CDR3 coding DNA: TGTGCCAGCAGTCTCCGGACAGGTGACTCCTACGAGCAGTACTTC. Amino acid sequence: CASSLRTGDSYEQYF.

The V call is TRBV5-4, the J call TRBJ2-7; 9 positions match TRBD1. Looked up from germline, CDR1 is SGHNT and CDR2 is YYREEE (reference sequence). The CDR3 is 16 residues long. Trimming removed 5 bases from V and 1 base from J; junction bases left unmatched: 10. CDR3 residues: CASRPGQGIESYEQYF. In DNA form, the CDR3 reads TGTGCCAGCAGACCGGGACAGGGAATTGAGTCCTACGAGCAGTACTTC.

The CDR3 region is CAWSVSSLAVTEQFF. DNA of the CDR3: TGTGCCTGGAGTGTATCCTCTCTAGCGGTCACAGAGCAGTTCTTC. This rearrangement joins TRBV30 to TRBJ2-1, with TRBD2 matching 7 bases. There are 15 residues in the CDR3. The V segment lost 0 bases and the J segment 10 bases; nucleotides outside the gene matches: 12. Germline-derived CDR1 and CDR2 are GTSNPN and SVGIG (reference sequence).

The gene calls are TRBV25-1 and TRBJ2-1; TRBD2 matches at 11 bases. V gave up 1 base and J gave up 4 bases; unmatched junction bases: 3. CDR1 MGHDK and CDR2 SYGVNS come from the germline V gene. The CDR3 loop spans 16 amino acids. This CDR3 reads CASSESTSGVYNEQFF. The CDR3 nucleotides are TGTGCCAGCAGTGAATCGACTAGCGGGGTGTACAATGAGCAGTTCTTC.

The rearrangement links TRBV10-3 to TRBJ2-2; D call uncertain. CDR1 ENHRY and CDR2 SYGVKD come from the germline V gene. The CDR3 is 12 residues long. Trimming cost V 8 bases and J 6 bases, with 10 bases left between them. The chain's CDR3 is CAIEASPGELFF. CDR3 bases: TGTGCCATCGAAGCTTCACCCGGGGAGCTGTTTTTT.

The CDR3 nucleotides read TGTGCCAGCTTGCCAGGGCTCTATGGCTACACCTTC. This gives the protein CASLPGLYGYTF. This chain links TRBV6-8 with TRBJ1-2; weak D call: TRBD1 (5 bases). Germline CDR1 reads MNHGY; CDR2 reads SAAAGT. This CDR3 has 12 residues. V was trimmed by 8 bases and J by 4 bases, leaving 11 bases between them.

The V gene is TRBV29-1, the J gene TRBJ2-5, with D tentatively TRBD2 (6 bases). Trimming stripped 6 bases from V and 4 bases from J, with 21 bases between. This CDR3 spans 15 amino acids. Per germline, CDR1 SQVTM and CDR2 ANQGSEA. The CDR3 DNA follows: TGCAGCGTAAGGACTAACCTAATGGGCCCAGAGACCCAGTACTTC. Residues: CSVRTNLMGPETQYF.

V and J are TRBV6-5 and TRBJ1-1; 7 bases line up with TRBD1. CDR1 is MNHEY, CDR2 SVGAGI, per germline. CDR3 length: 15 amino acids. V dropped 1 base and J dropped 6; count of bases not matched to a gene: 8. CDR3 nucleotide sequence: TGTGCCAGCAGTTACTTCGGCAGGGGGTTCGCTGAAGCTTTCTTT. This codes for CASSYFGRGFAEAFF.

The chain employs TRBV12-5 and TRBJ2-7, with no clear D. This CDR3 has 11 residues. CDR1 and CDR2 (germline): LGHNT, FRNRAP. The V gene lost 7 bases and the J gene lost 3 bases, with 7 bases spanning the gap. For the CDR3, the DNA is TGTGCTAGTGCCCTCCACTACGAGCAGTACTTC. It is translated as CASALHYEQYF.

This chain uses TRBV7-2 with TRBJ2-1; D remains unclear. V was trimmed by 6 bases and J by 0 bases, leaving 12 bases between them. The CDR3 runs to 15 residues. Germline V lookup: CDR1 SGHTA, CDR2 FQGNSA. CDR3 sequence (DNA): TGTGCCAGCAGTGCCGAGGCAGGCTCCTACAATGAGCAGTTCTTC. Its protein product is CASSAEAGSYNEQFF.

This CDR3 reads CSARDQIYGYTF. The CDR3 DNA reads TGCAGTGCTAGAGATCAGATCTATGGCTACACCTTC. This chain joins TRBV20-1 and TRBJ1-2; D unclear. Trimming took off 0 bases at V and 4 bases at J, with 6 bases between the two ends. The length of the CDR3 is 12 residues. Germline values: CDR1 DFQATT, CDR2 SNEGSKA (reference sequence).

This clonotype was observed a few times. The chain couples TRBV18 to TRBJ1-5; 7 nucleotides match TRBD1. J gave up 1 base and V 3 bases, and 0 bases lay outside the gene matches. The CDR3 length is 14 residues. Germline CDR1 is KGHSH and CDR2 is LQKENI. The CDR3 here is CASSPGQSNQPQHF. The CDR3 DNA is TGTGCCAGCTCACCGGGACAGAGCAATCAGCCCCAGCATTTT.

The CDR3 bases are TGCAGCGCTGGCCCGTGGGACACCGGGGAGCTGTTTTTT. It specifies CSAGPWDTGELFF. The chain recombines TRBV29-1 with TRBJ2-2; D unresolved. V dropped 7 bases and J dropped 3 bases, with 12 bases sitting between them. Germline CDR1 SQVTM, CDR2 ANQGSEA. This CDR3 is 13 amino acids long.

The sample holds one count of this clonotype. The chain carries TRBV4-1 and TRBJ2-2; D gene uncertain. Germline V gene lookup returns CDR1 MGHRA and CDR2 YSYEKL. V was clipped by 1 base and J by 3 bases, with 9 bases between them. CDR3 length: 15 residues. The CDR3 spells CASSQAGWDTGELFF. CDR3 nucleotides: TGCGCCAGCAGCCAAGCGGGTTGGGACACCGGGGAGCTGTTTTTT.

This clonotype has a handful of counts. This chain joins TRBV5-1 and TRBJ2-7; D is undetermined. Germline values: CDR1 SGHRS, CDR2 YFSETQ. The CDR3 has 12 residues. V was shortened by 0 bases and J by 4 bases, with 5 bases between the two germline ends. CDR3 amino acids: CASSLGEYEQYF. Written as DNA, the CDR3 is TGCGCCAGCAGCTTGGGGGAATACGAGCAGTACTTC.

The V and J genes are TRBV6-1 and TRBJ2-4; weak D call: TRBD2 (5 bases). V lost 10 bases, J lost 3 bases, and 16 bases lay in between. This CDR3 has 14 amino acids. The germline CDR1 and CDR2 sequences are MNHNS and SASEGT. CDR3 loop: CATGDRLHKNIQYF. Here the CDR3 DNA reads TGTGCCACCGGAGACCGACTACACAAAAACATTCAGTACTTC.

As to this clonotype: At one end the junction does not follow the germline gene, possibly because of a read error. The chain combines TRBV6-6 with TRBJ1-1; no clear D gene. Germline V gene data show CDR1 as MNHNY and CDR2 as SVGAGI (reference sequence). This CDR3 is built from 12 residues. The CDR3 spells CASSYSEGQVTF. In DNA form, the CDR3 reads TGTGCCAGCAGTTACTCGGAGGGTCAGGTAACTTTT.

This chain uses TRBV6-5 with TRBJ1-1, with D tentatively TRBD1 (6 bases). V was clipped by 9 bases and J by 10 bases, with 12 bases between them. There are 10 residues in the CDR3. From germline, CDR1 is MNHEY and CDR2 SVGAGI. The CDR3 is CASYQGTAFF. CDR3 DNA sequence: TGTGCCAGTTACCAGGGGACAGCTTTCTTT.

Turning to this clonotype: A junction end diverges from the germline sequence, so it may reflect a read error. This chain connects TRBV7-9 to TRBJ1-4, with D unclear. In germline, CDR1 is SEHNR, CDR2 FQNEAQ (reference sequence). CDR3 size: 15 residues. Written as DNA, the CDR3 is TGTGCCAGCAGCCTAGCCGGGTCCCCTAATGAAAAACTGTTTTTT. It yields the protein CASSLAGSPNEKLFF.

The chain joins TRBV5-1 to TRBJ2-2; 8 bases align to TRBD1. V was clipped by 5 bases and J by 1 base; unmatched bases: 4. Germline V lookup: CDR1 SGHRS, CDR2 YFSETQ. The CDR3 has 15 residues. DNA of the CDR3: TGCGCCAGCAGTTGGGACAGGCGGAACACCGGGGAGCTGTTTTTT. Amino acids: CASSWDRRNTGELFF.